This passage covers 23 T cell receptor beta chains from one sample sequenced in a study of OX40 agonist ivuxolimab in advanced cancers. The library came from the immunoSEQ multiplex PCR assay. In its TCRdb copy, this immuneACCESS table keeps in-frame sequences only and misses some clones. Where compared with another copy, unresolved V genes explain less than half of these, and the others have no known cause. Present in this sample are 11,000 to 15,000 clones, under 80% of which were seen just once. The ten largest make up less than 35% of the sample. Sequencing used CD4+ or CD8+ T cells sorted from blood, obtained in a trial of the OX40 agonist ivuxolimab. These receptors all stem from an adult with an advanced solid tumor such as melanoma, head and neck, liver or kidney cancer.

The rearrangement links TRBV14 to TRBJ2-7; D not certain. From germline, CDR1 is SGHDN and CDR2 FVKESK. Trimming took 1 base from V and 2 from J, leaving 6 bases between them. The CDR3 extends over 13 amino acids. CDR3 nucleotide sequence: TGTGCCAGCAGCCAAGTGGCACCCTACGAGCAGTACTTC. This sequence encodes CASSQVAPYEQYF. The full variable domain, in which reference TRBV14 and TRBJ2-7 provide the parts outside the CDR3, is EAGVTQFPSHSVIEKGQTVTLRCDPISGHDNLYWYRRVMGKEIKFLLHFVKESKQDESGMPNNRFLAERTGGTYSTLKVQPAELEDSGVYFCASSQVAPYEQYFGPGTRLTVT.

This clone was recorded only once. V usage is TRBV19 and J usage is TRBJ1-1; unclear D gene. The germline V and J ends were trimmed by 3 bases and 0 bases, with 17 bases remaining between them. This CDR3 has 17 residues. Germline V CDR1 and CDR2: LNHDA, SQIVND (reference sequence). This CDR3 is CASSINSGPTVNTEAFF. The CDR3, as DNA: TGTGCCAGTAGTATCAATAGCGGTCCGACGGTGAACACTGAAGCTTTCTTT. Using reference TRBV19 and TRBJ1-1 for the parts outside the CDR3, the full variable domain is DGGITQSPKYLFRKEGQNVTLSCEQNLNHDAMYWYRQDPGQGLRLIYYSQIVNDFQKGDIAEGYSVSREKKESFPLTVTSAQKNPTAFYLCASSINSGPTVNTEAFFGQGTRLTVV.

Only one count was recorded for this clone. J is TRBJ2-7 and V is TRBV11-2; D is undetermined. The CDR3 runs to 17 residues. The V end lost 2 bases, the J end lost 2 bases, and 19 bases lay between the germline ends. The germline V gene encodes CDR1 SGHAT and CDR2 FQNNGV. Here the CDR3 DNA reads TGTGCCAGCAGCTTATCCACGTTCGATCAGAGGACCTACGAGCAGTACTTC. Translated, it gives CASSLSTFDQRTYEQYF.

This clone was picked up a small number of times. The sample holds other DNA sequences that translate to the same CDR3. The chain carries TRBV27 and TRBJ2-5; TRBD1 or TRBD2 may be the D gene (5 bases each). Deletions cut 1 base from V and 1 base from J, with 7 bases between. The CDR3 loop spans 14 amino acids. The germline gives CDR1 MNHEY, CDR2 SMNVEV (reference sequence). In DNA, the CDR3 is TGTGCCAGCAGTTTATGGGGGACCCAAGAGACCCAGTACTTC. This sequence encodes CASSLWGTQETQYF.

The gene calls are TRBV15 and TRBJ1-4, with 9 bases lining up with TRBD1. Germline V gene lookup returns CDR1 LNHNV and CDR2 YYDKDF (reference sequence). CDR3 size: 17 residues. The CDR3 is CATGTRDRGYRNEKLFF. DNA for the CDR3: TGTGCTACTGGCACTCGAGACAGGGGGTACAGGAATGAAAAACTGTTTTTT. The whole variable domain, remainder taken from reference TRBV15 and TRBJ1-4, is DAMVIQNPRYQVTQFGKPVTLSCSQTLNHNVMYWYQQKSSQAPKLLFHYYDKDFNNEADTPDNFQSRRPNTSFCFLDIRSPGLGDTAMYLCATGTRDRGYRNEKLFFGSGTQLSVL.

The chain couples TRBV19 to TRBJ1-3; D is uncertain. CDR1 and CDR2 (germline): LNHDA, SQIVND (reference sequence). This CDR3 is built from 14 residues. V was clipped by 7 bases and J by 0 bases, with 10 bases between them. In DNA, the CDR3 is TGTGCCAGTATTCGAACGAGCTCTGGAAACACCATATATTTT. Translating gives CASIRTSSGNTIYF.

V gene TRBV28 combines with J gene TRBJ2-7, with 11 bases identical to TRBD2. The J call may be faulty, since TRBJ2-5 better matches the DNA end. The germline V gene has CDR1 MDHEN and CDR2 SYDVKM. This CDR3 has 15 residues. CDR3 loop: CASRILAGGSETQYF. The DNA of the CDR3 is TGTGCCAGCAGAATCTTAGCGGGAGGGTCTGAGACCCAGTACTTC.

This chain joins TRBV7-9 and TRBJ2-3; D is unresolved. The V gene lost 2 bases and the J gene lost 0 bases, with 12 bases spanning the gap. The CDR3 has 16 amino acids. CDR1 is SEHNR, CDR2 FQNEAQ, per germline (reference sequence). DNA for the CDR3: TGTGCCAGCAGCTTAATTACGCTGCTTAGCACAGATACGCAGTATTTT. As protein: CASSLITLLSTDTQYF.

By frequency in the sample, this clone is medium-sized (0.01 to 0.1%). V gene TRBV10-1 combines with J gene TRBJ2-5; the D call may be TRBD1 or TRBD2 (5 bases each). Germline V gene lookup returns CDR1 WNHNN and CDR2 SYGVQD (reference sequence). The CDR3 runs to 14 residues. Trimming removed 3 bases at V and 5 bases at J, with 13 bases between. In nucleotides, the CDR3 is TGCGCCAGCAGTGACAGGGCCAAGCGGGAGACCCAGTACTTC. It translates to CASSDRAKRETQYF.

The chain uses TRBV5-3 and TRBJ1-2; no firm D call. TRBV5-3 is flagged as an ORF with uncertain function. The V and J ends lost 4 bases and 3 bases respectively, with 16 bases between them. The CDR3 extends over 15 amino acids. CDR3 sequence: CARSPRAKRHYGYTF. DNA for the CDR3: TGTGCCAGAAGCCCGAGGGCTAAGCGCCACTATGGCTACACCTTC.

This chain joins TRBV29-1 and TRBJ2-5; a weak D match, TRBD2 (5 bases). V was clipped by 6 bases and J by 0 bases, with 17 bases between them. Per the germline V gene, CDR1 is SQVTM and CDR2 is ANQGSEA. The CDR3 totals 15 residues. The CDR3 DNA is TGCAGCGTAGACGGAGAGGGAACCAACCAAGAGACCCAGTACTTC. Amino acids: CSVDGEGTNQETQYF. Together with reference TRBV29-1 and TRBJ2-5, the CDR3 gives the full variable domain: SAVISQKPSRDICQRGTSLTIQCQVDSQVTMMFWYRQQPGQSLTLIATANQGSEATYESGFVIDKFPISRPNLTFSTLTVSNMSPEDSSIYLCSVDGEGTNQETQYFGPGTRLLVL.

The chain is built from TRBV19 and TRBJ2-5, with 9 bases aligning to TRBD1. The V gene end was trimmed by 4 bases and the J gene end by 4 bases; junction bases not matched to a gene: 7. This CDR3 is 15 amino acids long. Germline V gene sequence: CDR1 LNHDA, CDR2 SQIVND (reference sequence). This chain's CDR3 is CASSRDREGPETQYF. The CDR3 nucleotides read TGTGCCAGTAGTAGGGACAGGGAAGGTCCAGAGACCCAGTACTTC.

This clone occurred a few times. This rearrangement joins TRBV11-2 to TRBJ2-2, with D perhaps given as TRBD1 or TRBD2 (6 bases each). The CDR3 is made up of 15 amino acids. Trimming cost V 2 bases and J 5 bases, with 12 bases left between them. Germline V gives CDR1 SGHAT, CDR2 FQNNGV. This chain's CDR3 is CASSLMGAGTGELFF. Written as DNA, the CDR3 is TGTGCCAGCAGCTTAATGGGGGCGGGGACCGGGGAGCTGTTTTTT.

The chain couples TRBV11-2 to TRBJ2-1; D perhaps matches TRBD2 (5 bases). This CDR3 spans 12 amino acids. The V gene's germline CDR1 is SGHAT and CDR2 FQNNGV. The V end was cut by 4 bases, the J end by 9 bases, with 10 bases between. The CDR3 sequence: CASSWASSEQFF. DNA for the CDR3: TGTGCCAGCAGCTGGGCTAGCAGTGAGCAGTTCTTC.

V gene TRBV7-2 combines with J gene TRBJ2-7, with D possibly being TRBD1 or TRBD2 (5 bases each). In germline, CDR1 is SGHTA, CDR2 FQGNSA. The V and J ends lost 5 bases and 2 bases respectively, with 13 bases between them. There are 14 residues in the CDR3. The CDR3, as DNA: TGTGCCAGCAGCCCCGGGGCTTATACCTACGAGCAGTACTTC. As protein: CASSPGAYTYEQYF.

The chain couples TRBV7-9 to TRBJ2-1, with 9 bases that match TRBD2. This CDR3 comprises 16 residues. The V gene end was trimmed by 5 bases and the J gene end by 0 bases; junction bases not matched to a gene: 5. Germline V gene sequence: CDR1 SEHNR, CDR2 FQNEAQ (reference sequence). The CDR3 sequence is CASSHNSGSSYNEQFF. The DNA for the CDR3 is TGTGCCAGCAGCCATAATAGCGGGAGCTCCTACAATGAGCAGTTCTTC.

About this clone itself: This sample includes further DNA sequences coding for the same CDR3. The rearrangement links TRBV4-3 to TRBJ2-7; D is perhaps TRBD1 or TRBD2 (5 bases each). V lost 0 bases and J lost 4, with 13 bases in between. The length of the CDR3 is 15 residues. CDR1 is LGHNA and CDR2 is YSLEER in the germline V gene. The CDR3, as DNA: TGCGCCAGCAGCCAAGATCGGGGCGGACCTTACGAGCAGTACTTC. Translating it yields CASSQDRGGPYEQYF.

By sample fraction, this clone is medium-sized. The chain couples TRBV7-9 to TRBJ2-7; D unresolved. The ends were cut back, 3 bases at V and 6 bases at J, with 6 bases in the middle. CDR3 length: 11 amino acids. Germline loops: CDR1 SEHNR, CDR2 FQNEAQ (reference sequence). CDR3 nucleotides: TGTGCCAGCAGCTTTTCGAGCGAGCAGTACTTC. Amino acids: CASSFSSEQYF.

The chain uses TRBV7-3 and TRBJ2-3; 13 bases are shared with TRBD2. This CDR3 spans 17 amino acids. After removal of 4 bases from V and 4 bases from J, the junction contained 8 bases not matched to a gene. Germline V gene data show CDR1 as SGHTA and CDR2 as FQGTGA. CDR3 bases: TGTGCCAGCAGCTCCTGGACTAGCGGGAGCGAAGCAGATACGCAGTATTTT. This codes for CASSSWTSGSEADTQYF.

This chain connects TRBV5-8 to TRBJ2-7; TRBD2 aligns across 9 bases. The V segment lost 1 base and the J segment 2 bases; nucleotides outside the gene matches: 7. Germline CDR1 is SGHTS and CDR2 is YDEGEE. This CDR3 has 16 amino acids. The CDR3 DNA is TGTGCCAGCAGCTTGTTAGCGGGAGTTAGCCCCTACGAGCAGTACTTC. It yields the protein CASSLLAGVSPYEQYF.

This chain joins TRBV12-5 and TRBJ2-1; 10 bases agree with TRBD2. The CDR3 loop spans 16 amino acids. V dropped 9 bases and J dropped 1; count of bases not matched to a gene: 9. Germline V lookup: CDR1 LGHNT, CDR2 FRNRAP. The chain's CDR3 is CASLGLAGESYNEQFF. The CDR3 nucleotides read TGTGCTAGCCTGGGGCTAGCGGGAGAGTCCTACAATGAGCAGTTCTTC.

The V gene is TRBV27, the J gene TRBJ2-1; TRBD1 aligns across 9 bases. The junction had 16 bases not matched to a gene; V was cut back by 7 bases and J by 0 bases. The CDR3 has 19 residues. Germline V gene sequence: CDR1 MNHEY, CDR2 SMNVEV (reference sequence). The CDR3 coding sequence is TGTGCCAGCATCTCGGGACAGGGTCAACCCCTGAGCTCCTACAATGAGCAGTTCTTC. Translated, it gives CASISGQGQPLSSYNEQFF.

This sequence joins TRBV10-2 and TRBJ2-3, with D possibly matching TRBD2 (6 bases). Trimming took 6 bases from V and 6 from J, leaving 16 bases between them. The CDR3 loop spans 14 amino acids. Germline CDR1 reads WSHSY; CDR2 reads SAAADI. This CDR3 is CASRTASVVDTQYF. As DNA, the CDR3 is TGCGCCAGCAGAACGGCTAGCGTTGTGGATACGCAGTATTTT.